This T cell receptor (beta chain) was profiled in a study of T cells after yellow fever vaccination. The wider study: Fractions containing few cells were prepared with SMART-Seq v4 Ultra Low Input. Study results and limitations: Booster sampling recovered most clones from primary vaccination (approximately 97% CD4, 80% to 90% CD8).

As to this clonotype: Its cognate antigen is unknown.

TCRdb itself ran the 5' RACE reads through MiXCR, one entry per CDR3 protein. The data hold 150,000 to 200,000 distinct CDR3 sequences, with roughly 9.6% observed a single time. This sequence was found in a man aged 18-30 years who received the YFV17D yellow fever vaccine. The sequencing used CD8+ T cells sorted from PBMCs, collected 15 days after the yellow fever booster vaccination.

The CDR3 sequence: CASSLTRGYEQYF. CDR3 sequence (DNA): TGTGCCAGCAGCTTAACAAGGGGGTACGAGCAGTACTTC. This chain joins TRBV11-2 and TRBJ2-7; a weak D match, TRBD1 (6 bases). CDR3 size: 13 residues. Germline CDR1 SGHAT, CDR2 FQNNGV. The V and J ends lost 2 bases and 4 bases respectively, with 9 bases between them.